These 15 T cell receptor beta chains came from one sample sequenced in a study of T-cell reconstitution after alpha-beta-depleted transplantation in children. During its preparation, the TCRbeta library received unique molecular identifiers. TCRdb passed the PCR reads through MiXCR, listing each CDR3 protein once. The sample consists of 500,000 or so distinct CDR3 sequences, 30% to 35% of them appearing once. The sample consisted of PBMCs from the stem cell graft donor, taken from the stem cell graft. The source is a human donor who donated a stem cell graft to a child with aplastic anemia.

The chain recombines TRBV9 with TRBJ2-6, with D maybe TRBD1 (6 bases). CDR1 is SGDLS and CDR2 is YYNGEE in the germline V gene. V was pared by 4 bases and J by 2 bases, with 10 bases between. The CDR3 sequence is 15 residues long. DNA for the CDR3: TGTGCCAGCAGCCCGAACAGGGCTGGGGCCAACGTCCTGACTTTC. Protein sequence: CASSPNRAGANVLTF.

The rearrangement links TRBV7-9 to TRBJ2-5; TRBD1 aligns across 8 bases. Trimming at V came to 5 bases and at J to 1 base, leaving 6 bases not matched to a gene. The germline CDR1 and CDR2 sequences are SEHNR and FQNEAQ (reference sequence). CDR3 length: 15 amino acids. CDR3 protein: CASSPGTGLQETQYF. The DNA for the CDR3 is TGTGCCAGCAGCCCGGGGACAGGCCTCCAAGAGACCCAGTACTTC.

In DNA, the CDR3 is TGCAGTGCTAGAGTACAGGGGGCGCGAGAGACCCAGTACTTC. Residues: CSARVQGARETQYF. The rearrangement links TRBV20-1 to TRBJ2-5; 9 bases align to TRBD1. Germline values: CDR1 DFQATT, CDR2 SNEGSKA (reference sequence). This CDR3 is 14 amino acids long. The junction had 4 bases not matched to a gene; V was cut back by 1 base and J by 4 bases.

This clonotype was counted a few times. V gene TRBV6-5 combines with J gene TRBJ2-1; 7 positions agree with TRBD2. This CDR3 is built from 16 residues. Germline V lookup: CDR1 MNHEY, CDR2 SVGAGI. J was trimmed by 0 bases and V by 2 bases; bases with no gene match: 4. The CDR3 is CASSYDGGSSYNEQFF. DNA for the CDR3: TGTGCCAGCAGTTACGACGGCGGGAGCTCCTACAATGAGCAGTTCTTC.

This clonotype has only a few counts. The CDR3 DNA reads TGCAGCGTTGAAGATCTCGAACAGGGTGGCTACACCTTC. It encodes CSVEDLEQGGYTF. The genes are TRBV29-1 and TRBJ1-2; D may be TRBD1 (6 bases). Per germline, CDR1 SQVTM and CDR2 ANQGSEA. The CDR3 totals 13 residues. V was pared by 0 bases and J by 7 bases, with 12 bases between.

J is TRBJ2-1 and V is TRBV5-1; 10 bases match TRBD2. CDR1 and CDR2 from the germline V gene are SGHRS and YFSETQ. Trimming at V came to 3 bases and at J to 7 bases, leaving 10 bases not matched to a gene. The CDR3 is made up of 16 amino acids. The CDR3 DNA is TGCGCCAGCAGCTCTCTAGCGGGAGTAATAGATAATGAGCAGTTCTTC. This translates into CASSSLAGVIDNEQFF.

This clonotype was picked up a small number of times. The rearrangement uses TRBV12-3 or TRBV12-4 and TRBJ1-2; weak D call: TRBD1 (6 bases). The CDR3 sequence is 17 residues long. Trimming took 5 bases from V and 0 from J, leaving 19 bases between them. In DNA, the CDR3 is TGTGCCAGCAGTAGGGCAGGGGCGACCTCCTCTAACTATGGCTACACCTTC. It specifies CASSRAGATSSNYGYTF.

Comment on this clonotype: Sequence at one end of the junction differs from germline and may be a read error. The V and J genes are TRBV20-1 and TRBJ1-5; TRBD1 aligns across 9 bases. CDR3 size: 17 residues. CDR1 is DFQATT and CDR2 is SNEGSKA in the germline V gene (reference sequence). The CDR3 region is CSVMEGGVQGAPEPHHF. CDR3 nucleotides: TGCAGTGTCATGGAGGGGGGAGTACAGGGGGCGCCGGAGCCCCACCATTTT.

The genes are TRBV14 and TRBJ2-1, with 12 nucleotides matching TRBD2. Per the germline V gene, CDR1 is SGHDN and CDR2 is FVKESK. Unmatched junction bases numbered 0, after V lost 4 bases and J lost 5 bases. The CDR3 runs 14 residues. CDR3: CASSRTSGNNEQFF. The CDR3, as DNA: TGTGCCAGCAGCCGGACTAGCGGGAACAATGAGCAGTTCTTC.

This rearrangement joins TRBV29-1 to TRBJ2-3; TRBD2 aligns across 10 bases. The junction had 20 bases not matched to a gene; V was cut back by 6 bases and J by 2 bases. This CDR3 has 19 residues. The germline CDR1 and CDR2 sequences are SQVTM and ANQGSEA. In DNA form, the CDR3 reads TGCAGCGTATGGGGATGGACTAGCGGTTCCTCGGAATCCACAGATACGCAGTATTTT. Translation gives CSVWGWTSGSSESTDTQYF.

The table lists this clonotype with a few counts. The chain links TRBV12-3 or TRBV12-4 to TRBJ2-2, with TRBD1 identical over 7 bases. J was trimmed by 1 base and V by 6 bases; bases with no gene match: 11. The CDR3 runs 17 residues. CDR3 loop: CASSPFSGQMNTGELFF. CDR3 in DNA: TGTGCCAGCAGCCCATTCTCGGGACAGATGAACACCGGGGAGCTGTTTTTT.

The chain couples TRBV29-1 to TRBJ2-2; weak D call: TRBD2 (5 bases). V lost 4 bases, J lost 2 bases, and 11 bases lay in between. CDR1 SQVTM and CDR2 ANQGSEA come from the germline V gene. The CDR3 totals 14 residues. The CDR3 DNA is TGCAGCGTTGCTGAGGGATCTAACACCGGGGAGCTGTTTTTT. The encoded protein is CSVAEGSNTGELFF.

This clonotype showed up many times. This CDR3 reads CASSQETALAGGFTGELFF. The CDR3 nucleotides read TGCGCCAGCAGCCAAGAGACTGCGCTAGCGGGAGGGTTCACCGGGGAGCTGTTTTTT. V is TRBV4-3 and J is TRBJ2-2; 12 nucleotides agree with TRBD2. From germline, CDR1 is LGHNA and CDR2 YSLEER. The V gene end was trimmed by 0 bases and the J gene end by 4 bases; junction bases not matched to a gene: 9. The CDR3 contains 19 residues.

The CDR3 sequence is CASSYDRAGIASSYEQYF. The CDR3 DNA sequence: TGTGCCAGCAGTTACGATCGTGCAGGTATAGCGTCTTCCTACGAGCAGTACTTC. This rearrangement joins TRBV6-2 or TRBV6-3 to TRBJ2-7, with D perhaps matching TRBD2 (5 bases). This CDR3 comprises 18 residues. V was shortened by 2 bases and J by 1 base, with 21 bases between the two germline ends. Germline V lookup: CDR1 MNHEY, CDR2 SVGEGT.

The chain uses TRBV9 and TRBJ2-1; D unclear. CDR1 and CDR2 (germline): SGDLS, YYNGEE. Between the trimmed V and J ends, which lost 0 bases and 6 bases, there was a span of 13 bases. This CDR3 is 15 amino acids long. CDR3 residues: CASSVAEVMGNEQFF. In DNA form, the CDR3 reads TGTGCCAGCAGCGTAGCCGAGGTAATGGGCAATGAGCAGTTCTTC.